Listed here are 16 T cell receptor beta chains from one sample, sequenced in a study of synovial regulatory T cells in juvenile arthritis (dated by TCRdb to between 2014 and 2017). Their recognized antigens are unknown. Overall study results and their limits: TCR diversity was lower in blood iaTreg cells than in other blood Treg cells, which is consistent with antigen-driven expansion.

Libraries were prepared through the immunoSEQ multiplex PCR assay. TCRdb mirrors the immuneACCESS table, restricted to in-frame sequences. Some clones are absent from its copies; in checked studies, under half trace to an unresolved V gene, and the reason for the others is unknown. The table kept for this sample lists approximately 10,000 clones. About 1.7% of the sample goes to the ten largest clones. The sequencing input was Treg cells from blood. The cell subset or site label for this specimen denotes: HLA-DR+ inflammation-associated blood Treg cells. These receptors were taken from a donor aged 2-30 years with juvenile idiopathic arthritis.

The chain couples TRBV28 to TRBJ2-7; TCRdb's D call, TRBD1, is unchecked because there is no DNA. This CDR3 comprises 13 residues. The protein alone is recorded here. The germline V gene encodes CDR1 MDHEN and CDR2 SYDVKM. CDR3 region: CASSNMGAREQYF.

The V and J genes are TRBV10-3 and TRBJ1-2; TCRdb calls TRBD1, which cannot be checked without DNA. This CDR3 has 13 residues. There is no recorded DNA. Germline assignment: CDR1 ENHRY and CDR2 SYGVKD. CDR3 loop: CAIRETGGYGYTF.

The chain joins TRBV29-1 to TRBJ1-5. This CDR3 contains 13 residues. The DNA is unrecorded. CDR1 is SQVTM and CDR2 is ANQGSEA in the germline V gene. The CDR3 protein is CSVVEDSNQPQHF.

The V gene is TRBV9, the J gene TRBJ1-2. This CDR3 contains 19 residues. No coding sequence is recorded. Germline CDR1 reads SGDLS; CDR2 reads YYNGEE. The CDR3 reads CASSVAKGRPRDSVYGYTF.

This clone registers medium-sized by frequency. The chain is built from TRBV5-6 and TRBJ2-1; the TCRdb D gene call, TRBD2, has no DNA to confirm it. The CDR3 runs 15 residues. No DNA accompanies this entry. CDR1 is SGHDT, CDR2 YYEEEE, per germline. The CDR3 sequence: CASSLLEATYNEQFF.

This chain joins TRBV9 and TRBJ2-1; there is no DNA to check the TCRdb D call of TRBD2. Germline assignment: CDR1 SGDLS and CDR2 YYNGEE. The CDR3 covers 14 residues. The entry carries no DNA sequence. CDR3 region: CASSSRTSAYEQFF.

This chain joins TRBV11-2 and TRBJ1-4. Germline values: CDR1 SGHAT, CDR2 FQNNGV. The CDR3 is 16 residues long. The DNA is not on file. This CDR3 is CASSFLSGSTNEKLFF.

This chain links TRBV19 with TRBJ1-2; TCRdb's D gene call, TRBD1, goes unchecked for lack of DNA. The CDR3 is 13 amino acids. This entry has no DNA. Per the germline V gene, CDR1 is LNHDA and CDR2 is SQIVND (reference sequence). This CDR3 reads CASSWGGFYGYTF.

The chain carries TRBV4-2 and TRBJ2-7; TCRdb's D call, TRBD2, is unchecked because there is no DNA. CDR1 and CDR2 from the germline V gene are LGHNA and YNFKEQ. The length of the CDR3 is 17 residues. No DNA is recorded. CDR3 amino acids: CASSQEAGTSGDYEQYF.

The CDR3 protein is CASSLGPGTDYEQYF. The gene calls are TRBV7-3 and TRBJ2-7; TCRdb indicates TRBD1, and absent DNA this call remains unverified. Germline V gene sequence: CDR1 SGHTA, CDR2 FQGTGA. The CDR3 loop spans 15 amino acids. No DNA is given.

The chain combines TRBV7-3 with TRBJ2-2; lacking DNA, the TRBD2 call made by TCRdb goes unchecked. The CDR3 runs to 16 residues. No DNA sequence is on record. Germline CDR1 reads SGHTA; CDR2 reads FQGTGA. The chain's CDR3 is CASSPSPGGGTGELFF.

CDR3 amino acids: CASSLTGGDNQPQHF. The chain is built from TRBV5-6 and TRBJ1-5. This CDR3 is built from 15 residues. The nucleotide record is missing. CDR1 SGHDT and CDR2 YYEEEE come from the germline V gene.

The CDR3 region is CASSLDRDDTEAFF. V gene TRBV7-4 combines with J gene TRBJ1-1; TCRdb lists TRBD1, though no DNA is available to test this call. The CDR3 is 14 amino acids. The DNA is not on file. CDR1 is SGHVT, CDR2 SQSDAQ, per germline.

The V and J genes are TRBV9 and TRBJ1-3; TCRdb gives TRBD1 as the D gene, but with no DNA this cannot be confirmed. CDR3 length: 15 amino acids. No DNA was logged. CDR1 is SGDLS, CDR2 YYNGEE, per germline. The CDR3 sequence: CASSPYQGSGNTIYF.

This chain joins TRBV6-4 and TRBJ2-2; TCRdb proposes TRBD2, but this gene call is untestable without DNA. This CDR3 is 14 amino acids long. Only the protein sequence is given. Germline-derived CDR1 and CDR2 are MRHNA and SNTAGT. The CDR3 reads CASSDSLETGELFF.

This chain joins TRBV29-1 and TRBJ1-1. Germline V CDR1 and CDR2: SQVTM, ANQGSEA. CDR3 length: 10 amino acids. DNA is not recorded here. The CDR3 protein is CSVSAIEAFF.